This TCR beta chain was sequenced in a study of shared clonotypes between healthy human individuals. Worth noting for this clone: The antigen remains unidentified. The same CDR3 also results from other DNA sequences found in this sample.

This CDR3 spans 14 amino acids. J was trimmed by 4 bases and V by 0 bases; bases with no gene match: 3. Germline-derived CDR1 and CDR2 are ENHRY and SYGVKD. Study outcomes and limitations: When naive CD4 clonotypes were compared across a few donors, approximately 5% were shared.

The table came from immunoSEQ multiplex PCR; TCRdb's copy has only in-frame clones and leaves some out. The sample has some 2,100,000 clones; 90% to 97% are singletons. The TCR was taken from a man aged 18 to 29 in good health. The sample taken for sequencing was naive CD4+ T cells sorted from blood. Regarding subset: CD45RA+ positively selected. The genes are TRBV10-3 and TRBJ2-7; 7 bases map to TRBD1. The CDR3 protein is CAISESRGQYEQYF. Here the CDR3 DNA reads TGTGCCATCAGTGAGTCGAGGGGGCAATACGAGCAGTACTTC.